This entry describes one TCR beta chain. Germline V gene sequence: CDR1 SGHAT, CDR2 FQDESV (reference sequence). This CDR3 is 15 amino acids long. The junction had 7 bases not matched to a gene; V was cut back by 5 bases and J by 3 bases. These data belong to a study of blood T cell repertoires in COVID-19. Study overall: There were acute and convalescent COVID-19 samples, and they came from the United States, Italy and Spain. PBMCs, B-cell-depleted T cells, or T cells provided the cDNA or gDNA that made up the material.

In the original processing: Nucleated cell counts were estimated from reference gene primer amplification. Sequenced by immunoSEQ multiplex PCR; TCRdb stores in-frame clones only, minus some. For V, J and clone size, that table is used; D and trimming come from the DNA. The data contain some 230,000 clones, 65% to 90% of them singletons. The V gene is TRBV11-1, the J gene TRBJ2-3; TRBD2 matches 8 bases. This TCR came from a woman between 50 and 59 years old with acute or convalescent COVID-19. Sequenced: peripheral blood. This chain's CDR3 is CASSLTSVGTDTQYF. CDR3 coding DNA: TGTGCCAGCAGCCTGACTAGCGTTGGGACAGATACGCAGTATTTT.